The 14 T cell receptor beta chains reported below all come from one sample, sequenced in a study of CD8+CD57+ T cells in acquired aplastic anemia. Genomic DNA, the template, was used for profiling of the TCR beta VDJ and CDR3. MiXCR, run by TCRdb on the reads, gives a single entry per CDR3 protein. Of around 250,000 distinct CDR3 sequences in the sample, roughly half were seen once. The specimen was sorted CD4+, CD8+, or CD8+CD57+ T cells (not recorded which) from PBMCs. These TCRs come from a human donor with severe aplastic anemia or a healthy control (not recorded which).

The V and J genes are TRBV6-1 and TRBJ1-2; D gene unclear. In germline, CDR1 is MNHNS, CDR2 SASEGT. Trimming left V 6 bases short and J 0 bases short, with 11 bases between. The CDR3 runs to 14 residues. CDR3 region: CASSHLVTNYGYTF. In DNA form, the CDR3 reads TGTGCCAGCAGCCACCTCGTTACTAACTATGGCTACACCTTC.

The chain joins TRBV15 to TRBJ1-4, with D perhaps matching TRBD1 (6 bases). CDR1 and CDR2 (germline): LNHNV, YYDKDF (reference sequence). The V end lost 8 bases, the J end lost 0 bases, and 10 bases lay between the germline ends. The CDR3 extends over 14 amino acids. The CDR3 nucleotides read TGTGCCACCGCCAGACAGGCAACTAATGAAAAACTGTTTTTT. Amino acid sequence: CATARQATNEKLFF.

The rearrangement links TRBV9 to TRBJ2-5; TRBD2 is a possible D gene (5 bases). The CDR3 has 16 amino acids. V was shortened by 0 bases and J by 4 bases, with 16 bases between the two germline ends. Germline CDR1 SGDLS, CDR2 YYNGEE. CDR3 in amino acids: CASSVEASWSRETQYF. CDR3 coding DNA: TGTGCCAGCAGCGTAGAAGCTAGCTGGAGTCGAGAGACCCAGTACTTC. The full variable domain, with the rest looked up from reference TRBV9 and TRBJ2-5, is DSGVTQTPKHLITATGQRVTLRCSPRSGDLSVYWYQQSLDQGLQFLIQYYNGEERAKGNILERFSAQQFPDLHSELNLSSLELGDSALYFCASSVEASWSRETQYFGPGTRLLVL.

V usage is TRBV20-1 and J usage is TRBJ1-6, with D tentatively TRBD1 (5 bases). The CDR3 contains 15 residues. V was shortened by 4 bases and J by 4 bases, with 14 bases between the two germline ends. Germline lookup yields CDR1 DFQATT and CDR2 SNEGSKA (reference sequence). CDR3 nucleotide sequence: TGCAGTGCTACACGGGACGGCCGTTATAATTCACCCCTCCACTTT. It codes for CSATRDGRYNSPLHF.

Notes on this clonotype: Germline is not matched at one junction end, which may reflect a read error. The rearrangement joins TRBV7-2 to TRBJ2-1; TRBD2 might be the D (5 bases). CDR3 size: 15 residues. The germline gives CDR1 SGHTA, CDR2 FQGNSA. Here the CDR3 DNA reads TGTGCCAGCAGCTCTGGGGAGAGCTCCTACGATGAGCAGTTCTTC. This translates into CASSSGESSYDEQFF.

On this clonotype itself: A read error may produce the germline difference seen at one junction end. J is TRBJ1-5 and V is TRBV10-3, with D possibly TRBD1 on 6 matching bases. This CDR3 has 8 amino acids. Germline V gives CDR1 ENHRY, CDR2 SYGVKD. The CDR3 reads CAIRETGF. The CDR3 nucleotides read TGTGCCATCAGAGAAACAGGGTTT.

This sequence joins TRBV15 and TRBJ2-5; unclear D gene. V gave up 0 bases and J gave up 5 bases, with 7 bases separating them. The CDR3 runs to 13 residues. CDR1 is LNHNV and CDR2 is YYDKDF in the germline V gene (reference sequence). CDR3 bases: TGTGCCACCAGCAGAGATCGAACGGAGACCCAGTACTTC. It specifies CATSRDRTETQYF.

This clonotype was counted at least ten times. The gene calls are TRBV12-5 and TRBJ2-3; D remains unclear. Trimming stripped 6 bases from V and 6 bases from J, with 25 bases between. The germline V gene encodes CDR1 LGHNT and CDR2 FRNRAP. The CDR3 loop spans 17 amino acids. CDR3 nucleotide sequence: TGTGCTAGTGGCTCCCGAGTAGGTGTCACAGCGAGGGATACGCAGTATTTT. Encoded protein: CASGSRVGVTARDTQYF.

The chain couples TRBV20-1 to TRBJ2-7; D perhaps matches TRBD2 (5 bases). The germline CDR1 and CDR2 sequences are DFQATT and SNEGSKA (reference sequence). The CDR3 contains 15 residues. V lost 3 bases and J lost 6, with 21 bases in between. The CDR3 coding sequence is TGCAGTGCTAGTGTCCTTTCCCGGGGTAGGGCCGAGCAGTACTTC. It specifies CSASVLSRGRAEQYF.

The rearrangement links TRBV20-1 to TRBJ1-5, with 7 bases aligning to TRBD1. Germline CDR1 and CDR2: DFQATT and SNEGSKA (reference sequence). The CDR3 consists of 15 residues. V lost 6 bases to trimming and J lost 5 bases; unmatched junction nucleotides: 13. The CDR3 nucleotides are TGCAGTGCCCTTAACCGTGACAGGGTGGATCAGCCCCAGCATTTT. It yields the protein CSALNRDRVDQPQHF.

Comments on this clonotype: One end of the junction varies from germline; a read error may be responsible. The chain has TRBV7-8 and TRBJ2-2; maybe TRBD2 (5 bases). The CDR3 loop spans 16 amino acids. Per germline, CDR1 SGHVS and CDR2 FQNEAQ. CDR3: CASSQVLAMNTGELFF. The CDR3 DNA reads TGCGCCAGCAGCCAAGTATTAGCGATGAACACCGGGGAGCTGTTTTTT.

Many counts were recorded for this clonotype. The chain joins TRBV2 to TRBJ1-1, with D perhaps matching TRBD1 (5 bases). The CDR3 extends over 14 amino acids. Germline lookup yields CDR1 SNHLY and CDR2 FYNNEI. V dropped 4 bases and J dropped 0 bases, with 9 bases sitting between them. This CDR3 reads CASSAGRMNTEAFF. DNA for the CDR3: TGTGCCAGCAGTGCGGGACGGATGAACACTGAAGCTTTCTTT.

The chain is built from TRBV7-2 and TRBJ1-2; the D gene is possibly TRBD1 (5 bases). CDR3 size: 15 residues. V lost 4 bases and J lost 6, with 18 bases in between. Germline V lookup: CDR1 SGHTA, CDR2 FQGNSA. In DNA form, the CDR3 reads TGTGCCAGCAGCTCACCCAGCAGGGAACGCAATGGCTACACCTTC. Its translation: CASSSPSRERNGYTF.

The chain is built from TRBV6-2 or TRBV6-3 and TRBJ2-7, with unresolved D. Per germline, CDR1 MNHEY and CDR2 SVGEGT. The CDR3 has 13 residues. V was trimmed by 1 base and J by 6 bases, leaving 10 bases between them. CDR3 in DNA: TGTGCCAGCAGTTACTTTCCAGGTAGCGAGCAGTACTTC. Its protein is CASSYFPGSEQYF.